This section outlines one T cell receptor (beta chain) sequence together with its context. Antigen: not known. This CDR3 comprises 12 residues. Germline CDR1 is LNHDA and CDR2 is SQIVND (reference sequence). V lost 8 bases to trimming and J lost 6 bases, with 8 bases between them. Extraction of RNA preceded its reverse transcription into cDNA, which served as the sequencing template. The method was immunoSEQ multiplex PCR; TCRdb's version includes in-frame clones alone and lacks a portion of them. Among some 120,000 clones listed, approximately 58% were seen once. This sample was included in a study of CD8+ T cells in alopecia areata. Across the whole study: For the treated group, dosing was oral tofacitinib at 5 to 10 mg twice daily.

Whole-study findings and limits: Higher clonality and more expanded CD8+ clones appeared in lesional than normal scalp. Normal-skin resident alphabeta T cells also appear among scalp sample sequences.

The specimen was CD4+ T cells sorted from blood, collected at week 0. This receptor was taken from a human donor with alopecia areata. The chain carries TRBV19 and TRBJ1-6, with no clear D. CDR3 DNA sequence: TGTGCCAGTCGTACAATTAATTCACCCCTCCACTTT. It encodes CASRTINSPLHF. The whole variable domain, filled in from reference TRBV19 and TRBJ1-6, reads DGGITQSPKYLFRKEGQNVTLSCEQNLNHDAMYWYRQDPGQGLRLIYYSQIVNDFQKGDIAEGYSVSREKKESFPLTVTSAQKNPTAFYLCASRTINSPLHFGNGTRLTVT.